These T cell receptor beta chains were read from a single sample in a study of technical replicates of blood from a few donors. The data were produced by immunoSEQ multiplex PCR, yet TCRdb's version contains in-frame clones alone and is incomplete. The sample comprises more than 65,000 clones, 90% to 97% of which are singletons, and just over 0.3% rests with the top ten. Sequenced: T cells isolated from PBMCs. The receptor source for this set is a human donor in good health. Each CDR3 is given with its conserved first and last residue. The order of the fields is J gene, D gene, clone size, V gene, CDR3 protein, CDR3 DNA. A D gene is named only where the DNA matches it firmly. Clone size is stated in some rows and not others, as once, few, many or a class when expanded.

TRBJ2-1,TRBD2,.,TRBV27,CASSLMGLASEQFF,TGTGCCAGCAGTTTAATGGGACTAGCGAGTGAGCAGTTCTTC
TRBJ2-3,.,.,TRBV4-1,CASSQEGAVISTDTQYF,TGCGCCAGCAGCCAAGAGGGAGCGGTCATTAGCACAGATACGCAGTATTTT
TRBJ1-1,.,.,TRBV6-5,CASSYRGGTAFF,TGTGCCAGCAGTTACCGCGGGGGGACAGCTTTCTTT
TRBJ2-1,.,.,TRBV5-1,CASSYSYNEQFF,TGCGCCAGCAGCTACTCTTACAATGAGCAGTTCTTC
TRBJ1-2,TRBD1,.,TRBV19,CASSSTGEGYTF,TGTGCCAGTAGCTCGACAGGGGAAGGCTACACCTTC
TRBJ1-5,TRBD1,.,TRBV6-1,CASNRGQDQPQHF,TGTGCCAGCAACAGGGGGCAGGATCAGCCCCAGCATTTT
TRBJ2-5,TRBD2,.,TRBV5-4,CASSRDYQGTQYF,TGTGCCAGCAGCCGGGACTACCAGGGGACCCAGTACTTC
TRBJ2-5,.,.,TRBV7-8,CASSLWASQETQYF,TGTGCCAGCAGCCTATGGGCCAGCCAAGAGACCCAGTACTTC
TRBJ2-5,.,once,TRBV14,CASSTLGQGRRETQYF,TGTGCCAGCAGCACTCTCGGGCAGGGAAGAAGGGAGACCCAGTACTTC
TRBJ2-5,.,.,TRBV30,CAWSLQGPETQYF,TGTGCCTGGAGTCTCCAGGGTCCCGAGACCCAGTACTTC
TRBJ2-7,.,.,TRBV11-2,CASSQGLPPYEQYF,TGTGCCAGCAGCCAGGGCCTCCCACCCTACGAGCAGTACTTC
TRBJ2-1,TRBD1,.,TRBV7-6,CASSLYRGFGNEQFF,TGTGCCAGCAGCTTATACAGGGGATTTGGCAATGAGCAGTTCTTC
TRBJ1-1,TRBD1,.,TRBV28,CASRLTGGTEAFF,TGTGCCAGCAGGTTAACAGGGGGCACTGAAGCTTTCTTT
TRBJ1-5,.,.,TRBV27,CASSSLLIRGNNQPQHF,TGTGCCAGCAGCTCCTTACTTATAAGGGGCAACAATCAGCCCCAGCATTTT
TRBJ2-2,.,.,TRBV11-2,CASSLEKGAGELFF,TGTGCCAGCAGCTTAGAGAAGGGGGCCGGGGAGCTGTTTTTT
TRBJ2-4,TRBD1,.,TRBV30,CAWSVGQGNIQYF,TGTGCCTGGAGTGTAGGACAGGGGAACATTCAGTACTTC
TRBJ1-1,TRBD1,.,TRBV5-1,CASSRDRGNTEAFF,TGCGCCAGCAGCAGGGACAGGGGGAACACTGAAGCTTTCTTT
TRBJ1-2,.,.,TRBV6-5,CASSYPDGVLWCYTF,TGTGCCAGCAGTTACCCCGACGGGGTACTATGGTGCTACACCTTC
TRBJ1-1,.,.,TRBV14,CASSQDRGLNTEAFF,TGTGCCAGCAGCCAAGATCGGGGTCTGAACACTGAAGCTTTCTTT
TRBJ2-7,.,.,TRBV27,CASSAGPSYEQYF,TGTGCCAGCAGCGCGGGGCCTTCCTACGAGCAGTACTTC
TRBJ1-1,.,.,TRBV6-6,CASSYSHEAGTEAFF,TGTGCCAGCAGTTACTCCCACGAGGCTGGCACTGAAGCTTTCTTT
TRBJ2-1,TRBD2,.,TRBV5-4,CASSWKRELDNEQFF,TGTGCCAGCAGCTGGAAGCGGGAGTTGGACAATGAGCAGTTCTTC
TRBJ2-3,.,.,TRBV18,CASSPATSDTQYF,TGTGCCAGCTCACCCGCTACGTCGGATACGCAGTATTTT
TRBJ1-1,TRBD1,once,TRBV28,CASDNQGDTEAFF,TGTGCCAGCGACAATCAGGGGGACACTGAAGCTTTCTTT
TRBJ2-1,.,.,TRBV29-1,CSVDTRANEQFF,TGCAGCGTAGACACCAGGGCCAATGAGCAGTTCTTC
TRBJ2-7,TRBD1,.,TRBV7-2,CASSSTGALAYEQYF,TGTGCCAGCAGCTCAACAGGGGCCCTCGCCTACGAGCAGTACTTC